The TCR beta chain described here comes from a study of CD8+CD57+ T cells in acquired aplastic anemia. The sequenced patients had an expansion of CD8+CD57+ cells seen by flow cytometry. In all patients, the disease was severe acquired aplastic anemia. The CDR3 sequence is 12 residues long. Germline CDR1 reads DFQATT; CDR2 reads SNEGSKA (reference sequence). V was pared by 5 bases and J by 0 bases, with 0 bases of the junction left unmatched. TCR beta VDJ and CDR3 profiling used genomic DNA as template. MiXCR, run by TCRdb on the reads, gives a single entry per CDR3 protein. Altogether 150,000 or so distinct CDR3 sequences are present, 40% to 65% being singletons, with the ten largest covering more than 10%. Findings and caveats of the study: Patients and controls had in common 25 to 30 CD8+ CDR3 sequences.

For this clonotype: Its target is unknown.

J is TRBJ1-2 and V is TRBV20-1; 7 bases line up with TRBD1. The clonotype comes from a human donor with aplastic anemia. The sequencing sample was made of sorted CD4+, CD8+, or CD8+CD57+ T cells (not recorded which) from PBMCs. This chain's CDR3 is CSAGQANYGYTF. CDR3 DNA: TGCAGTGCTGGACAGGCTAACTATGGCTACACCTTC.